The rows below give T cell receptor beta chains drawn from one sample of a study of identifying expanded T cells in peripheral blood. Clones were sequenced by immunoSEQ multiplex PCR, and TCRdb holds only the in-frame ones, with some missing. This table has approximately 85,000 clones, almost 85% appearing once. Sequencing was carried out using blood. The receptors were gathered from a person aged 18 to 70 in good health. The CDR3 runs from the conserved cysteine through the conserved F or W. D genes are given only for firm matches. Size values are once, few and many counts, or a class for expanded clones, and some rows have none.

.	TRBV7-2	15	.	TRBJ1-2	CASSLGVGTNYGYTF	TGTGCCAGCAGCTTAGGAGTAGGCACAAACTATGGCTACACCTTC
.	TRBV19	16	once	TRBJ1-5	CASSIVAPGGNQPQHF	TGTGCCAGTAGTATAGTGGCGCCAGGCGGCAATCAGCCCCAGCATTTT
.	TRBV27	11	.	TRBJ2-1	CASSLRGEQFF	TGTGCCAGCAGTTTACGGGGGGAGCAGTTCTTC
TRBD1	TRBV5-6	14	.	TRBJ1-4	CASSPGQGREKLFF	TGTGCCAGCAGTCCGGGACAGGGGAGAGAAAAACTGTTTTTT
.	TRBV5-4	12	.	TRBJ1-2	CASSFGGGGYTF	TGTGCCAGCAGCTTCGGAGGGGGTGGCTACACCTTC
.	TRBV15	16	.	TRBJ1-4	CATSRDGGDRGEKLFF	TGTGCCACCAGCAGAGATGGTGGGGATCGGGGTGAAAAACTGTTTTTT
TRBD2	TRBV4-1	17	few	TRBJ2-2	CASSQDTSGISPGELFF	TGCGCCAGCAGCCAAGATACTAGCGGGATTTCCCCCGGGGAGCTGTTTTTT
TRBD1	TRBV11-2	16	once	TRBJ1-5	CASSRQGGGYNQPQHF	TGTGCCAGCAGCAGACAGGGAGGGGGATACAATCAGCCCCAGCATTTT
TRBD1	TRBV15	19	.	TRBJ2-2	CATSRDPPTGNKGPGELFF	TGTGCCACCAGCAGAGATCCCCCGACAGGGAATAAAGGGCCCGGGGAGCTGTTTTTT
.	TRBV5-6	14	once	TRBJ2-7	CASLGRGSSYEQYF	TGTGCCAGCCTGGGCAGGGGAAGCTCCTACGAGCAGTACTTC
.	TRBV10-1	16	many	TRBJ1-2	CASSGTAGPFGYGYTF	TGCGCCAGCAGTGGGACCGCCGGACCTTTTGGCTATGGCTACACCTTC
.	TRBV4-3	14	.	TRBJ2-1	CASSQSYPVNEQFF	TGCGCCAGCAGCCAATCCTACCCCGTAAATGAGCAGTTCTTC
TRBD2	TRBV27	16	.	TRBJ2-2	CASVGGAGVGVGELFF	TGTGCCAGCGTTGGGGGAGCGGGAGTCGGGGTCGGGGAGCTGTTTTTT
TRBD1	TRBV30	17	.	TRBJ1-1	CAWRHGTGAKGNTEAFF	TGTGCCTGGAGGCATGGAACAGGGGCGAAGGGGAACACTGAAGCTTTCTTT
TRBD2	TRBV12-5	17	once	TRBJ2-1	CASGSVFEGGRLNEQFF	TGTGCTAGTGGTTCCGTATTTGAGGGAGGGCGACTCAATGAGCAGTTCTTC
.	TRBV28	14	.	TRBJ1-2	CASSLRQDQYGYTF	TGTGCCAGCAGTTTACGACAGGACCAGTATGGCTACACCTTC
TRBD2	TRBV9	15	few	TRBJ2-1	CASAKAGGLGNEQFF	TGTGCCTCAGCGAAAGCGGGAGGGTTGGGGAATGAGCAGTTCTTC
TRBD2	TRBV2	21	medium-sized	TRBJ2-1	CASSEWGLAVIFPSSYNEQFF	TGTGCCAGCAGTGAATGGGGACTAGCGGTTATTTTTCCGAGCTCCTACAATGAGCAGTTCTTC
.	TRBV11-2	12	few	TRBJ2-7	CASSLARYEQYF	TGTGCCAGCAGCTTAGCACGGTACGAGCAGTACTTC
TRBD1	TRBV29-1	12	.	TRBJ2-7	CSARQGYYEQYF	TGCAGCGCCCGACAGGGGTACTACGAGCAGTACTTC
TRBD1	TRBV29-1	16	.	TRBJ1-4	CSVGDDRATTNEKLFF	TGCAGCGTTGGGGACGACAGGGCAACAACTAATGAAAAACTGTTTTTT
.	TRBV9	14	.	TRBJ2-3	CASSVEPRGDTQYF	TGTGCCAGCAGCGTAGAACCGAGGGGGGATACGCAGTATTTT
TRBD1	TRBV28	15	.	TRBJ2-7	CASSSLDRGRYEQYF	TGTGCCAGCAGTTCTCTGGACAGGGGGCGCTACGAGCAGTACTTC
.	TRBV7-8	13	.	TRBJ1-2	CASSLAVGYGYTF	TGTGCCAGCAGCTTAGCGGTAGGCTATGGCTACACCTTC
.	TRBV18	14	.	TRBJ2-3	CASSPLRDTDTQYF	TGTGCCAGCTCACCACTGCGGGATACAGATACGCAGTATTTT
.	TRBV7-2	12	.	TRBJ2-7	CASSRTSYEQYF	TGTGCCAGCAGCCGTACTAGCTACGAGCAGTACTTC
TRBD1	TRBV4-2	16	.	TRBJ1-2	CASSQDGTGGIYGYTF	TGTGCCAGCAGCCAAGATGGGACAGGGGGCATATATGGCTACACCTTC
.	TRBV7-2	14	.	TRBJ1-1	CASSLQGRNTEAFF	TGTGCCAGCAGCTTACAGGGGAGGAACACTGAAGCTTTCTTT
.	TRBV19	15	once	TRBJ1-1	CASTPTWRLNTEAFF	TGTGCCAGTACCCCAACGTGGCGCCTAAACACTGAAGCTTTCTTT
.	TRBV18	15	.	TRBJ2-7	CASSPPAGASWEQYF	TGTGCCAGCTCACCACCCGCGGGGGCGAGTTGGGAGCAGTACTTC
TRBD2	TRBV7-9	17	.	TRBJ2-7	CASSLVRLAGSPYEQYF	TGTGCCAGCAGCTTAGTTAGACTAGCGGGTTCTCCCTACGAGCAGTACTTC
TRBD2	TRBV9	14	.	TRBJ2-7	CASSGGLAAYEQYF	TGTGCCAGCAGCGGCGGACTAGCGGCCTACGAGCAGTACTTC
TRBD1	TRBV13	16	.	TRBJ2-7	CASSLATGEEGYEQYF	TGTGCCAGCAGCTTAGCGACAGGGGAAGAGGGCTACGAGCAGTACTTC
TRBD1	TRBV5-3	19	.	TRBJ1-1	CARSLLFAVRGEGYTEAFF	TGTGCCAGAAGCCTACTTTTCGCGGTCAGGGGGGAAGGTTACACTGAAGCTTTCTTT
TRBD1	TRBV28	15	few	TRBJ2-4	CASSPPGQGLVIQYF	TGTGCCAGCAGTCCCCCGGGACAGGGCTTAGTCATTCAGTACTTC
.	TRBV28	11	.	TRBJ1-4	CASSLGEKLFF	TGTGCCAGCAGTTTAGGGGAAAAACTGTTTTTT
TRBD1	TRBV28	16	.	TRBJ2-7	CASSLAGTGRDYEQYF	TGTGCCAGCAGTTTGGCCGGGACAGGGAGAGACTACGAGCAGTACTTC
.	TRBV11-2	14	few	TRBJ1-3	CASSLAGSGNTIYF	TGTGCCAGCAGCTTAGCGGGGTCTGGAAACACCATATATTTT
.	TRBV28	17	.	TRBJ2-3	CASSLGSGGASTDTQYF	TGTGCCAGCAGTTTAGGATCTGGCGGGGCTAGCACAGATACGCAGTATTTT
.	TRBV7-7	14	.	TRBJ1-1	CASSSGFMNTEAFF	TGTGCTAGCAGCTCAGGGTTCATGAACACTGAAGCTTTCTTT
.	TRBV28	13	.	TRBJ1-1	CASSGGADTEAFF	TGTGCCAGCAGTGGTGGGGCAGACACTGAAGCTTTCTTT
TRBD1	TRBV7-3	13	.	TRBJ2-1	CASSSPQQGEYFF	TGTGCCAGCAGCTCTCCGCAACAGGGGGAGTATTTCTTC
.	TRBV7-9	15	few	TRBJ1-5	CASSLQGEGGQPQHF	TGTGCCAGCAGTCTACAGGGAGAAGGAGGTCAGCCCCAGCATTTT
.	TRBV28	15	.	TRBJ2-3	CASSRTYSGTDTQYF	TGTGCCAGCAGTCGGACCTATTCAGGCACAGATACGCAGTATTTT
TRBD1	TRBV20-1	11	.	TRBJ2-7	CSGTGGNEQYF	TGCAGTGGGACAGGGGGCAACGAGCAGTACTTC
TRBD2	TRBV28	15	.	TRBJ2-1	CASTGGAEADNEQFF	TGTGCCAGCACCGGGGGGGCGGAGGCGGACAATGAGCAGTTCTTC
.	TRBV18	16	.	TRBJ1-4	CASSPSTGGTNEKLFF	TGTGCCAGCTCACCGTCGACAGGTGGGACTAATGAAAAACTGTTTTTT
.	TRBV10-3	13	.	TRBJ1-1	CAISEREGAEAFF	TGTGCCATCAGTGAGAGGGAAGGGGCTGAAGCTTTCTTT
.	TRBV7-8	15	.	TRBJ2-7	CASSLARAQDYEQYF	TGTGCCAGCAGCTTAGCGCGGGCACAGGACTACGAGCAGTACTTC
.	TRBV4-2	16	.	TRBJ1-3	CASSQEVTNSGNTIYF	TGTGCCAGCAGCCAAGAGGTAACCAACTCTGGAAACACCATATATTTT
.	TRBV13	14	.	TRBJ2-3	CASSLDSSTDTQYF	TGTGCCAGCAGCCTGGACAGTAGCACAGATACGCAGTATTTT
TRBD1	TRBV5-1	15	.	TRBJ2-5	CASSLGRDSQETQYF	TGCGCCAGCAGCTTGGGTAGGGACAGCCAAGAGACCCAGTACTTC
.	TRBV25-1	16	.	TRBJ1-3	CASSGESLISGNTIYF	TGTGCCAGCAGTGGGGAGAGTTTGATCTCTGGAAACACCATATATTTT